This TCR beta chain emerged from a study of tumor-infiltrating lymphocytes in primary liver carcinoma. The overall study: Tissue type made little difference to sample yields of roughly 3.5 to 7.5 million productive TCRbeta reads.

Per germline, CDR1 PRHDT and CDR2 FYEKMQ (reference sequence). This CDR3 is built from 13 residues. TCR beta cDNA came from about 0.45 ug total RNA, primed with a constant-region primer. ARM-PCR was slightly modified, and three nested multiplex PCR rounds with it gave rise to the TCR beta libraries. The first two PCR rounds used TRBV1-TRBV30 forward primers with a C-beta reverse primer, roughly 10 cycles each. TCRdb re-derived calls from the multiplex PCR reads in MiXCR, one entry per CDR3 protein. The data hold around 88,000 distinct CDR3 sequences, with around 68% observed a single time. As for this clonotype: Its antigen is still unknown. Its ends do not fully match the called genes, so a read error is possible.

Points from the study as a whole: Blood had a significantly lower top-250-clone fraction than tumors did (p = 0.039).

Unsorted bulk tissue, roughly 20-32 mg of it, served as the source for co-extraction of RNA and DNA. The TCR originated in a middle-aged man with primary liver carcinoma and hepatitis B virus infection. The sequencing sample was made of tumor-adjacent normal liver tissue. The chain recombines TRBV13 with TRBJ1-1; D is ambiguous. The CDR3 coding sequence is TGTGCCGGCAGCTTAGGAGGGAATACTGAAGCTTTCTTT. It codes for CAGSLGGNTEAFF. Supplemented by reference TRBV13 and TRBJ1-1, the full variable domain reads AAGVIQSPRHLIKEKRETATLKCYPIPRHDTVYWYQQGPGQDPQFLISFYEKMQSDKGSIPDRFSAQQFSDYHSELNMSSLELGDSALYFCAGSLGGNTEAFFGQGTRLTVV.